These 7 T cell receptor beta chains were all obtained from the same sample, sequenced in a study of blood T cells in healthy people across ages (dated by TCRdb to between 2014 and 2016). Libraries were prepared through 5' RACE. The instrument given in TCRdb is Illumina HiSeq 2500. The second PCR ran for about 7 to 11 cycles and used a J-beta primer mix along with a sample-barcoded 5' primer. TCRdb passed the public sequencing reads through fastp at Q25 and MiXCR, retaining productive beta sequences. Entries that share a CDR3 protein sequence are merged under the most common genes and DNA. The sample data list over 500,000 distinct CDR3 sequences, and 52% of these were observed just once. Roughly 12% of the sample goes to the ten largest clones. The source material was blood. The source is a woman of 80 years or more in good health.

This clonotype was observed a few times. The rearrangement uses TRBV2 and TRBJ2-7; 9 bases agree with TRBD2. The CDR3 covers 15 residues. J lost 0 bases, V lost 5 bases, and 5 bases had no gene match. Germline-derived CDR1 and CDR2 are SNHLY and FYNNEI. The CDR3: CASSIAGEHSYEQYF. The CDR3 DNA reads TGTGCCAGCAGTATAGCGGGGGAGCACTCCTACGAGCAGTACTTC.

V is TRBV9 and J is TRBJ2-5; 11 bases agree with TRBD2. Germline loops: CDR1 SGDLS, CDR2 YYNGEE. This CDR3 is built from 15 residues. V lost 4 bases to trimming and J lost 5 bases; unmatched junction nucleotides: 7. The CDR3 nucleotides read TGTGCCAGCAGCCTTACTAGCGGGGGTCCTGAGACCCAGTACTTC. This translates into CASSLTSGGPETQYF.

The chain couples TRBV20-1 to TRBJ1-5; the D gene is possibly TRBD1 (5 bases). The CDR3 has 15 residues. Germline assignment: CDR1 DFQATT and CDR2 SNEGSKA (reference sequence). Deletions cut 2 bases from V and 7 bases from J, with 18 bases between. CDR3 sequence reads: CSARPQRGRVQPQHF. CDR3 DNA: TGCAGTGCTAGACCCCAGCGGGGGAGGGTCCAGCCCCAGCATTTT.

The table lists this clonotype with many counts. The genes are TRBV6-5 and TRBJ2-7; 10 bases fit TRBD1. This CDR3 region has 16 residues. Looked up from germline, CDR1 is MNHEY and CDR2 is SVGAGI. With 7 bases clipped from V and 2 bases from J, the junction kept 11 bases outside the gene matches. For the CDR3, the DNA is TGTGCCAGCAAGAACGCTGGACAGGGGGGCACCTACGAGCAGTACTTC. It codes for CASKNAGQGGTYEQYF.

Here the CDR3 reads CASSAQGDTQYF. CDR3 bases: TGTGCCAGCAGTGCCCAAGGAGATACGCAGTATTTT. The gene calls are TRBV27 and TRBJ2-3; D is undetermined. Per the germline V gene, CDR1 is MNHEY and CDR2 is SMNVEV (reference sequence). Trimming cost V 5 bases and J 5 bases, with 8 bases left between them. There are 12 residues in the CDR3.

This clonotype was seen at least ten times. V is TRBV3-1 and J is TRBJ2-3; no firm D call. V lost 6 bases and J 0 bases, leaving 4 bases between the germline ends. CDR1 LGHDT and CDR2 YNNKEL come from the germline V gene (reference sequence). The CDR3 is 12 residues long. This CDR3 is CASRHSTDTQYF. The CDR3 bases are TGTGCCAGCAGACATAGCACAGATACGCAGTATTTT.

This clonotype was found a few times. The CDR3 here is CASSSRPTPGVYGYTF. CDR3 DNA: TGTGCCAGCAGTTCACGCCCTACACCAGGTGTCTATGGCTACACCTTC. The chain uses TRBV27 and TRBJ1-2, with D uncertain. The V and J ends lost 4 bases and 4 bases respectively, with 19 bases between them. The CDR3 is 16 amino acids. Germline V gives CDR1 MNHEY, CDR2 SMNVEV (reference sequence).